This TCR beta chain appears in the sequencing data of a study of T cells in Graves' hyperthyroidism and ophthalmopathy. The wider study: Peripheral blood samples were taken at initial diagnosis, prior to any treatment.

RNA transcripts yielded amplified TCR beta CDR3 regions. The primer set for the first-round RT-PCR of the TCR CDR3 was HTBI. One entry per CDR3 protein results from TCRdb running MiXCR on the multiplex PCR reads. The data show about 740,000 distinct CDR3 sequences, with around 13% seen just once and around 9.6% held by the top ten. The source of the PBMCs was 8.5 to 10 ml of fresh peripheral blood. Overall study findings and caveats: The model predicted ophthalmopathy a median roughly 6.5 months before onset.

This clonotype was recorded at least ten times. The target antigen is unknown. The receptor was derived from a young woman with Graves' hyperthyroidism. The specimen was blood.

Here the CDR3 DNA reads TGTGCCAGCTGGGCGAGGAGCGGGAGTTACGAGCAGTACTTC. Translation: CASWARSGSYEQYF. This chain uses TRBV28 with TRBJ2-7; the match to TRBD2 covers 8 bases. In germline, CDR1 is MDHEN, CDR2 SYDVKM. CDR3 length: 14 amino acids. The V and J ends lost 8 bases and 4 bases, in that order; junction bases with no gene match: 10.